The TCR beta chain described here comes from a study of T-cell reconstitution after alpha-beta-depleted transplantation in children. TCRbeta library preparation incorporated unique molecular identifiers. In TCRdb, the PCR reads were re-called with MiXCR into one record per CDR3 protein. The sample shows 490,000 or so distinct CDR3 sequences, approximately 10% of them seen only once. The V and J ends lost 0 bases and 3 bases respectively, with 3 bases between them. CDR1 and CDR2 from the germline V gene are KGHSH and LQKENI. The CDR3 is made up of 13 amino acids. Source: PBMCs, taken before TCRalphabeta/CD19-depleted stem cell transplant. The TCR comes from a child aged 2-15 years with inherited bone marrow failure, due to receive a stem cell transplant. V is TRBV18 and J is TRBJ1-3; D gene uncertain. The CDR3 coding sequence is TGTGCCAGCTCACCACCGATTGGAAACACCATATATTTT. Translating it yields CASSPPIGNTIYF.